A selection of T cell receptor beta chains follows, all from one sample in a study of blood T cell repertoires in COVID-19. The repertoire was sequenced with immunoSEQ multiplex PCR; TCRdb's copy has only in-frame clones and lacks some. The data show tens of thousands of clones, with about 86% seen just once and 5.5% held by the top ten. The sample was peripheral blood. These receptors originate from a woman older than 75 with active or convalescent COVID-19. CDR3s leave out the opening cysteine and the closing phenylalanine or tryptophan. The size of a clone is reported for some rows only, either as once, few or many, or as a class for expanded clones.

cdr3_length	v_call	clone_size	j_call	cdr3_aa
13	TRBV9	NA	TRBJ2-1	ASSVAGGLYNEQF
13	TRBV10-3	few	TRBJ1-2	AIKGEGAIHYGYT
13	TRBV15	NA	TRBJ2-1	ATSSGRGSYNEQF
13	TRBV2	NA	TRBJ1-6	ASTLDRVSNSPLH
12	TRBV27	NA	TRBJ1-2	ASSLKGSGYGYT
12	TRBV7-9	NA	TRBJ2-3	ASRTTGSTDTQY
11	TRBV9	NA	TRBJ1-2	ASSKGTGKGYT
12	TRBV6-1	once	TRBJ2-7	ASSEGGRAYEQY
13	TRBV5-1	NA	TRBJ2-3	ASSSATSRADTQY
12	TRBV10-3	once	TRBJ1-3	AISELGAGNTIY
12	TRBV12-5	NA	TRBJ2-7	ASGPGTSPYEQY
14	TRBV7-2	NA	TRBJ2-1	ASSTPGLAAGNEQF
13	TRBV7-2	NA	TRBJ2-7	ASSLSGGGPSEQY
14	TRBV5-6	NA	TRBJ1-5	ASSLFGQGEDQPQH
13	TRBV3-1/TRBV3-2	NA	TRBJ2-2	ASSQGPGITGELF